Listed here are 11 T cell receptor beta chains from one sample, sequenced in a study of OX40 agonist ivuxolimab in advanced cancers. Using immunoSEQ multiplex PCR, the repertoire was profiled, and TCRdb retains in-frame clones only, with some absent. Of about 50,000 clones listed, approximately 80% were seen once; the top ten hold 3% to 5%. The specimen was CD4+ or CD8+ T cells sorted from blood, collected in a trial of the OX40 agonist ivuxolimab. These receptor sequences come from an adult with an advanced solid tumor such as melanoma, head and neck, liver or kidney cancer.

The CDR3 here is CASSPALTSGSNEQFF. In DNA form, the CDR3 reads TGTGCCAGCAGCCCCGCACTGACTAGCGGGAGCAATGAGCAGTTCTTC. J is TRBJ2-1 and V is TRBV7-7, with 12 bases that match TRBD2. The CDR3 sequence is 16 residues long. V trimming: 5 bases; J trimming: 6 bases; junction bases outside the gene matches: 8. The germline gives CDR1 SSHAT, CDR2 FNYEAQ (reference sequence).

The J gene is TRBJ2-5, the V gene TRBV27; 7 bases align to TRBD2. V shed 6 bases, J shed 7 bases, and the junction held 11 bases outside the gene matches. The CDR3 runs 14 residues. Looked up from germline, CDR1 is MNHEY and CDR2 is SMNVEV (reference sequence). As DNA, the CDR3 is TGTGCCAGCAGCCGCGGTTGGCCGGGAGGGACCCAGTACTTC. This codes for CASSRGWPGGTQYF.

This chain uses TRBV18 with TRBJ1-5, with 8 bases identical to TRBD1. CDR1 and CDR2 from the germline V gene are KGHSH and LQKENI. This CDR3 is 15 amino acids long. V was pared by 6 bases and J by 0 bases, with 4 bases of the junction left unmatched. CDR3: CASSWTGNSNQPQHF. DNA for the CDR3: TGTGCCAGCTCGTGGACAGGGAATAGCAATCAGCCCCAGCATTTT.

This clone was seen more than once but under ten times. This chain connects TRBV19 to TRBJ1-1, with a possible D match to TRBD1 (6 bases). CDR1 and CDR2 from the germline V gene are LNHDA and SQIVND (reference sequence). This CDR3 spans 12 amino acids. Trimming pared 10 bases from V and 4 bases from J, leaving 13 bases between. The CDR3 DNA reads TGTGCCACCGGGACATCGATCACTGAAGCTTTCTTT. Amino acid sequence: CATGTSITEAFF.

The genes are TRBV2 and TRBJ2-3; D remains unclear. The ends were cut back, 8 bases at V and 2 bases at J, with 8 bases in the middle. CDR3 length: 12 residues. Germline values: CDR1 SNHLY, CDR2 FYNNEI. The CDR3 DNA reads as TGTGCCAGCGCTACGGTCACAGATACGCAGTATTTT. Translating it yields CASATVTDTQYF.

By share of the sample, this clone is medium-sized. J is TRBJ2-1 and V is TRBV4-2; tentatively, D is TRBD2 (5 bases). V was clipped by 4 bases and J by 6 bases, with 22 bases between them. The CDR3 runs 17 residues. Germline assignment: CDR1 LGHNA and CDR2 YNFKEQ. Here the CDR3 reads CASSPGLRGRVGNEQFF. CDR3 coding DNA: TGTGCCAGCAGCCCCGGACTCCGGGGTCGTGTTGGCAATGAGCAGTTCTTC.

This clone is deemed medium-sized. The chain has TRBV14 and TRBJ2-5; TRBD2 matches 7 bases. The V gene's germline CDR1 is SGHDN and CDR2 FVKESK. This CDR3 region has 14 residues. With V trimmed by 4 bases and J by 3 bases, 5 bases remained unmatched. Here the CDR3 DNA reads TGTGCCAGCAGCCGTGATCGGGGGGAAGAGACCCAGTACTTC. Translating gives CASSRDRGEETQYF.

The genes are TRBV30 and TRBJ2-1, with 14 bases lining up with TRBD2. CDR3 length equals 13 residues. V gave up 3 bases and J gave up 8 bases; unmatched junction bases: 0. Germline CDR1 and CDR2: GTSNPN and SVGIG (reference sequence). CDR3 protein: CAWRGLAGDEQFF. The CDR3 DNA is TGTGCCTGGAGGGGACTAGCGGGAGATGAGCAGTTCTTC.

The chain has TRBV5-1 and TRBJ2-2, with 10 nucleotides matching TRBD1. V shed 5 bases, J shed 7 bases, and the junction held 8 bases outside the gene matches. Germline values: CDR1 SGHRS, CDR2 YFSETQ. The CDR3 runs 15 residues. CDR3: CASRSDRGRGGELFF. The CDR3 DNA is TGCGCCAGCAGGTCAGACAGGGGGCGTGGCGGGGAGCTGTTTTTT.

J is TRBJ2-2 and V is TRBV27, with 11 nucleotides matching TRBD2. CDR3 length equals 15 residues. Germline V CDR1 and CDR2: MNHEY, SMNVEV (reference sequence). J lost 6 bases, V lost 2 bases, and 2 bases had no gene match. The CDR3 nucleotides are TGTGCCAGCAGTTTACTAGCGGGAGGAGCCGGGGAGCTGTTTTTT. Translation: CASSLLAGGAGELFF.

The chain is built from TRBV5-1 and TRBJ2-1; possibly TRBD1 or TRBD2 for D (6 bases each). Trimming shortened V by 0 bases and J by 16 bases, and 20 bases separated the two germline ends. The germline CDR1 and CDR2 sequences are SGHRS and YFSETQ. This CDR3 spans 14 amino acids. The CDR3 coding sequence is TGCGCCAGCAGCTTGGATCGGGGACTCGGGGGCTGTTTCTTC. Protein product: CASSLDRGLGGCFF.